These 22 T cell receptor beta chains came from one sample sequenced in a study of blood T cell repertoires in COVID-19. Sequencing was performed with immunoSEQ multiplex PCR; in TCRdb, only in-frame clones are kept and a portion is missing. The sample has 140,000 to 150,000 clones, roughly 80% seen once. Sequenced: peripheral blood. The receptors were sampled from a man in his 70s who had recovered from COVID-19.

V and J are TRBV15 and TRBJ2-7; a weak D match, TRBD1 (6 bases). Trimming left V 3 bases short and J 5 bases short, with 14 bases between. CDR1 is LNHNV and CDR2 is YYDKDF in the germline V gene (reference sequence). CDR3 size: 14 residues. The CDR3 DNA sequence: TGTGCCACCAGCAGGACCTGGGGGCTCAACGAGCAGTACTTC. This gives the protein CATSRTWGLNEQYF. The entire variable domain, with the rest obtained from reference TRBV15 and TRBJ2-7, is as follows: DAMVIQNPRYQVTQFGKPVTLSCSQTLNHNVMYWYQQKSSQAPKLLFHYYDKDFNNEADTPDNFQSRRPNTSFCFLDIRSPGLGDTAMYLCATSRTWGLNEQYFGPGTRLTVT.

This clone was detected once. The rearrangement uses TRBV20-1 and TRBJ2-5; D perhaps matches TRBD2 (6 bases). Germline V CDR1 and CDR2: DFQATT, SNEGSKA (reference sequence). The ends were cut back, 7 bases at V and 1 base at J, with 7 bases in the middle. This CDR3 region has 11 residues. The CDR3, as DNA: TGCAGTGTTAGCGGCCAAGAGACCCAGTACTTC. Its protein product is CSVSGQETQYF.

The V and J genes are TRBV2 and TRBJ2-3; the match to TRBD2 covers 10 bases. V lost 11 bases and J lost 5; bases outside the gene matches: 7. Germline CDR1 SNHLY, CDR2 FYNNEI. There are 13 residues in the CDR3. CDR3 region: CACTGTSVDTQYF. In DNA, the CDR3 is TGTGCCTGCACCGGGACTAGCGTAGATACGCAGTATTTT.

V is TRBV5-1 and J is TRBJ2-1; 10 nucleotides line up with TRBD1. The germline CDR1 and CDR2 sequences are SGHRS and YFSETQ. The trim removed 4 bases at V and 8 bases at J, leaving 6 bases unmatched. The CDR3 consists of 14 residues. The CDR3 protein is CASSRDRGGYEQFF. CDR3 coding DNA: TGCGCCAGCAGCCGGGACAGGGGCGGCTATGAGCAGTTCTTC.

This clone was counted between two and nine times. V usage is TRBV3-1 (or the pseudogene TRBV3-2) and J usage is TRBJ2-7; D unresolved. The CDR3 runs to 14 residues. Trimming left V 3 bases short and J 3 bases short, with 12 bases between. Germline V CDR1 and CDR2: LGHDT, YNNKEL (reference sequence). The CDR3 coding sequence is TGTGCCAGCAGCCACGGAAGGTACTACTACGAGCAGTACTTC. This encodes CASSHGRYYYEQYF.

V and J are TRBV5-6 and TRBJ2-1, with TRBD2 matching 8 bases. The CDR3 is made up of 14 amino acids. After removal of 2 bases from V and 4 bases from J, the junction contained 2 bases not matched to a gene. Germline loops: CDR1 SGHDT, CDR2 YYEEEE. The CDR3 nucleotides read TGTGCCAGCAGCTTCCTAGCGGGTTACAATGAGCAGTTCTTC. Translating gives CASSFLAGYNEQFF. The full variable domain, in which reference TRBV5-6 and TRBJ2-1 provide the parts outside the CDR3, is DAGVTQSPTHLIKTRGQQVTLRCSPKSGHDTVSWYQQALGQGPQFIFQYYEEEERQRGNFPDRFSGHQFPNYSSELNVNALLLGDSALYLCASSFLAGYNEQFFGPGTRLTVL.

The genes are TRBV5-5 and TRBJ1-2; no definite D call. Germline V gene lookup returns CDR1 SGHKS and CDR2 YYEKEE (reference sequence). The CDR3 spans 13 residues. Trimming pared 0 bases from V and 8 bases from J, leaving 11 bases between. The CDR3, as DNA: TGTGCCAGCAGCTTGGAAACAGATCGAGGCTACACCTTC. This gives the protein CASSLETDRGYTF.

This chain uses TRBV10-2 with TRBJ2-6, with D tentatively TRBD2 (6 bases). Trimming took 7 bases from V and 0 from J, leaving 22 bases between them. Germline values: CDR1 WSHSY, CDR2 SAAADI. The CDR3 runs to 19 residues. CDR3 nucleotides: TGCGCCAGCAAGGGCCGTCCGGCGACGGGAGACTCTGGGGCCAACGTCCTGACTTTC. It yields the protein CASKGRPATGDSGANVLTF.

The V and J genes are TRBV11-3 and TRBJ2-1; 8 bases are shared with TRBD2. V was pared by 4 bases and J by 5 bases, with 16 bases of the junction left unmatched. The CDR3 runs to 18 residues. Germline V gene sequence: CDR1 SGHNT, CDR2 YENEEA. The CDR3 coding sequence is TGTGCCAGCAGCTCTCTGGGACTAGAGCCCGGGCGGAACAATGAGCAGTTCTTC. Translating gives CASSSLGLEPGRNNEQFF.

CDR3 sequence: CASSFAGSYEQYF. The CDR3 bases are TGTGCCAGCAGTTTCGCAGGGTCCTACGAGCAGTACTTC. The V gene is TRBV27, the J gene TRBJ2-7; D is perhaps TRBD1 (5 bases). CDR3 size: 13 residues. V was clipped by 3 bases and J by 1 base, with 7 bases between them. Germline V gene sequence: CDR1 MNHEY, CDR2 SMNVEV (reference sequence).

Written as DNA, the CDR3 is TGTGCCAGCAGCTTAGCGCTAGCGGGACACAATGAGCAGTTCTTC. It translates to CASSLALAGHNEQFF. This chain links TRBV11-2 with TRBJ2-1, with TRBD2 matching 9 bases. J lost 5 bases, V lost 1 base, and 3 bases had no gene match. The CDR3 is 15 amino acids. CDR1 and CDR2 (germline): SGHAT, FQNNGV.

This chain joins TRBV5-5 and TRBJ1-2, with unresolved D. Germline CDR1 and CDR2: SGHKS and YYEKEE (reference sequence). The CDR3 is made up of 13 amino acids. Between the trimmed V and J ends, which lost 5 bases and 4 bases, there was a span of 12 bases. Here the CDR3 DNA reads TGTGCCAGCAGGATGGACGGGATCTATGGCTACACCTTC. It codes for CASRMDGIYGYTF.

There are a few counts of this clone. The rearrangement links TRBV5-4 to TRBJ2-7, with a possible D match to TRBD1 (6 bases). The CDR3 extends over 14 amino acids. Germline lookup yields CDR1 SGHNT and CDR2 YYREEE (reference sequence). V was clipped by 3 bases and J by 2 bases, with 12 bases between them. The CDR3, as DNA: TGTGCCAGCAGCTCCGGACAGAATGCCTACGAGCAGTACTTC. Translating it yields CASSSGQNAYEQYF. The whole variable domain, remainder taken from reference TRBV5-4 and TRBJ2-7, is ETGVTQSPTHLIKTRGQQVTLRCSSQSGHNTVSWYQQALGQGPQFIFQYYREEENGRGNFPPRFSGLQFPNYSSELNVNALELDDSALYLCASSSGQNAYEQYFGPGTRLTVT.

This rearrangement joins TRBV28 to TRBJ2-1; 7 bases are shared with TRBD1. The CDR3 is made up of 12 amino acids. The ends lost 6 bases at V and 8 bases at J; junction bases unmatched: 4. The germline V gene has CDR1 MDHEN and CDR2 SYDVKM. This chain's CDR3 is CASSSTGDEQFF. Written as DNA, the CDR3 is TGTGCCAGCAGCTCAACAGGGGATGAGCAGTTCTTC. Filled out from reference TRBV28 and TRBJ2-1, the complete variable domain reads DVKVTQSSRYLVKRTGEKVFLECVQDMDHENMFWYRQDPGLGLRLIYFSYDVKMKEKGDIPEGYSVSREKKERFSLILESASTNQTSMYLCASSSTGDEQFFGPGTRLTVL.

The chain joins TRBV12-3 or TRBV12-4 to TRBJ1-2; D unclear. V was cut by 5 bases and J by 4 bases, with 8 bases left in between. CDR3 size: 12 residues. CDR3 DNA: TGTGCCAGCAGTACCGGGGTCTATGGCTACACCTTC. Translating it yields CASSTGVYGYTF.

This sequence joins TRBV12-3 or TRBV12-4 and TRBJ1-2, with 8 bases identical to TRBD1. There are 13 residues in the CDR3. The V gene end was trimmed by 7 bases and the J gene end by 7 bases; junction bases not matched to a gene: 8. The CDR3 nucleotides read TGTGCCAGCACCGGCGACAGGGGTGGTGGCTACACCTTC. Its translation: CASTGDRGGGYTF.

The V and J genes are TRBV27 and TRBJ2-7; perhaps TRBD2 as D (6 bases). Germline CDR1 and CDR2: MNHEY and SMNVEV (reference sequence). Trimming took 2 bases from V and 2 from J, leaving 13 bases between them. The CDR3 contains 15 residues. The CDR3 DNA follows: TGTGCCAGCAGTTTAGCCGGGGGTGCCCCCTACGAGCAGTACTTC. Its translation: CASSLAGGAPYEQYF.

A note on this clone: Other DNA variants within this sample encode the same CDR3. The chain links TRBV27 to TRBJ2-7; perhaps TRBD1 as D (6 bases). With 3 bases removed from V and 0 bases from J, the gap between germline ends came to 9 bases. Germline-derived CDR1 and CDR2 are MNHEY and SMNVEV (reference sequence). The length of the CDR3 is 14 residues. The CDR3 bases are TGTGCCAGCAGTTTTAGCAGGGGCTCCTACGAGCAGTACTTC. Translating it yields CASSFSRGSYEQYF.

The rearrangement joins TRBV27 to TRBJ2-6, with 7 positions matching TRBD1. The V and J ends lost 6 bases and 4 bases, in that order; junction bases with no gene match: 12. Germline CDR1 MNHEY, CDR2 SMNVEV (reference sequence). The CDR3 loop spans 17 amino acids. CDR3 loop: CASRPTGTVRGANVLTF. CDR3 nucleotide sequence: TGTGCCAGCAGACCGACAGGGACCGTGAGGGGGGCCAACGTCCTGACTTTC.

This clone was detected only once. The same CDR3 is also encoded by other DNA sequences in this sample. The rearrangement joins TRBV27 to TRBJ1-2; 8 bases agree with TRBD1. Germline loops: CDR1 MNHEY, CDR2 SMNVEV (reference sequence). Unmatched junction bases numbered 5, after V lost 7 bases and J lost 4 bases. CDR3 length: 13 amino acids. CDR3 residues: CASKDRGPYGYTF. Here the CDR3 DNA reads TGTGCCAGCAAAGACAGGGGCCCCTATGGCTACACCTTC.

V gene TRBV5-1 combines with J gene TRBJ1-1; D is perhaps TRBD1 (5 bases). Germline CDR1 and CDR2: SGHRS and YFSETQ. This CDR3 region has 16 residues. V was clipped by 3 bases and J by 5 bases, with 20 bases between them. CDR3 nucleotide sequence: TGCGCCAGCAGCTGGGCTTTGGGGGAGGGGAAAACTGAAGCTTTCTTT. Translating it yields CASSWALGEGKTEAFF.

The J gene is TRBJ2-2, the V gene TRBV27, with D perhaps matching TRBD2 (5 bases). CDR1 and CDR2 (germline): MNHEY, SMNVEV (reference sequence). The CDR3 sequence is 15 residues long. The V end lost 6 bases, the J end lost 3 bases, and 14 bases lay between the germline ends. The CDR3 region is CASSQIRTYTGELFF. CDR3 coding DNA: TGTGCCAGCAGCCAAATCCGGACTTACACCGGGGAGCTGTTTTTT.